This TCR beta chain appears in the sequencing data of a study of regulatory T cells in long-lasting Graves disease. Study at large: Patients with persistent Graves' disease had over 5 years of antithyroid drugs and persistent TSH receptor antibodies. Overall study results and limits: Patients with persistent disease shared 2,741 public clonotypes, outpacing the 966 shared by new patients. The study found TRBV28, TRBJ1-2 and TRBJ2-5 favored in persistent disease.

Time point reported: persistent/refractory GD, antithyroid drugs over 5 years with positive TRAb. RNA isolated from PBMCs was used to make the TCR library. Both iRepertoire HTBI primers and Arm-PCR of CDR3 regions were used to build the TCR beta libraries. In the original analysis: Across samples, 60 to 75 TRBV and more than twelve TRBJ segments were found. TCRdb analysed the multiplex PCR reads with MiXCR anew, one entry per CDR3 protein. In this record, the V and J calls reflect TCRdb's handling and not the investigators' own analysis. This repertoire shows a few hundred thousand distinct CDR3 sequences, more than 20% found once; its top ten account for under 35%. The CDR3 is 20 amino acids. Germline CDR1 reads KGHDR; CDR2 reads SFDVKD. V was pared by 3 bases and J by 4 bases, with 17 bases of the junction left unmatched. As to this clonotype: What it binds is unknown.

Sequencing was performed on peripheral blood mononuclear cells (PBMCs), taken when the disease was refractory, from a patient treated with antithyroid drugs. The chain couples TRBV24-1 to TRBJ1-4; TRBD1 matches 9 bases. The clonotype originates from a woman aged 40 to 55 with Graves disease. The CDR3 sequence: CATSDPTGGKDISFNEKLFF. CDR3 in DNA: TGTGCCACCAGTGATCCGACAGGGGGAAAGGACATCAGCTTTAATGAAAAACTGTTTTTT.